Listed here is a single T cell receptor (beta chain). Sequencing used immunoSEQ multiplex PCR; TCRdb keeps in-frame clones, though not all of them. The sample comprises 75,000 to 100,000 clones, around 94% of which are singletons, and under 0.4% rests with the top ten. These data originate in a study of technical replicates of blood from a handful of donors. The germline gives CDR1 SGHDT, CDR2 YYEEEE. The CDR3 has 14 residues. V was clipped by 4 bases and J by 8 bases, with 18 bases between them. J is TRBJ1-2 and V is TRBV5-6, with D maybe TRBD1 (5 bases). Sequenced: T cells isolated from PBMCs. The clonotype was recovered from a human donor in good health. The CDR3 reads CASSGSSGPRGYTF. CDR3 nucleotides: TGTGCCAGCAGCGGCAGTTCAGGGCCCAGGGGCTACACCTTC.